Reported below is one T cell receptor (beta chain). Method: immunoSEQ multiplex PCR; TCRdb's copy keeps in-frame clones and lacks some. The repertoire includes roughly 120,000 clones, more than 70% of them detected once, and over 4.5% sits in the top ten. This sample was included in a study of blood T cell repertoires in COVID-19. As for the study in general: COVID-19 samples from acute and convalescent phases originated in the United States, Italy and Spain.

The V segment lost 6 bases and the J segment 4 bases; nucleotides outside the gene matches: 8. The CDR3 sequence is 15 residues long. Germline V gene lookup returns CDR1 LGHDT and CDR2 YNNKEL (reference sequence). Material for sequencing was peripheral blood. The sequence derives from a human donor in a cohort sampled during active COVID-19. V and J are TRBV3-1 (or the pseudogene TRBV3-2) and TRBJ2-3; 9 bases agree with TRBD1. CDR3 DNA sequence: TGTGCCAGCAGAGCCCGGGACAGGGCGCCAGATACGCAGTATTTT. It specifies CASRARDRAPDTQYF.